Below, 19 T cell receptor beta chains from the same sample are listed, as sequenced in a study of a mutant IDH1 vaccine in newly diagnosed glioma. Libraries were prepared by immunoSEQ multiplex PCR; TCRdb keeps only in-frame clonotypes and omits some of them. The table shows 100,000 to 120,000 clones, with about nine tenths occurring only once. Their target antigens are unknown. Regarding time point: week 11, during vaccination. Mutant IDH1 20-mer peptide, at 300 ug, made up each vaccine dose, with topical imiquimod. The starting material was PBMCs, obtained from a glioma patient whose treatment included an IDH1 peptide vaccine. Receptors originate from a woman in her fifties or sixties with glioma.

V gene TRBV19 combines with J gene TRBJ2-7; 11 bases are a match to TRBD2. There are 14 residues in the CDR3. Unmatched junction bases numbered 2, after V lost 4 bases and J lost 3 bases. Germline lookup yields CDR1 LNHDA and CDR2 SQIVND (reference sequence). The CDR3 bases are TGTGCCAGTAGTACCGGGACTAGCGGCTACGAGCAGTACTTC. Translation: CASSTGTSGYEQYF. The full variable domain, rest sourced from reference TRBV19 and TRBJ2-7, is DGGITQSPKYLFRKEGQNVTLSCEQNLNHDAMYWYRQDPGQGLRLIYYSQIVNDFQKGDIAEGYSVSREKKESFPLTVTSAQKNPTAFYLCASSTGTSGYEQYFGPGTRLTVT.

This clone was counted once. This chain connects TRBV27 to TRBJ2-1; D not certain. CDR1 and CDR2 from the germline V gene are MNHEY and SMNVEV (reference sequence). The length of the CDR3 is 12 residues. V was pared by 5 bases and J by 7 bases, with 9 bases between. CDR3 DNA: TGTGCCAGCAGTACCTCCGGGAATGAGCAGTTCTTC. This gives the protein CASSTSGNEQFF.

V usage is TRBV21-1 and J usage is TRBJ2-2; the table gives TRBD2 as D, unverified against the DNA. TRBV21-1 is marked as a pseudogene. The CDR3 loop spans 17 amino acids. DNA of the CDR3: TGTGCCAGCAGCCTACGGCGGGACTCAGGATACACCGGGGAGCTGTTTTTT. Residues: CASSLRRDSGYTGELFF.

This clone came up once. This CDR3 reads CASSGWQGDGQPQHF. CDR3 coding DNA: TGTGCCAGCAGCGGGTGGCAGGGGGACGGTCAGCCCCAGCATTTT. V gene TRBV11-3 combines with J gene TRBJ1-5, with TRBD1 identical over 7 bases. CDR3 length equals 15 residues. Germline trimming cut 5 bases from V and 6 bases from J; bases unmatched to any gene: 10. Germline V gene lookup returns CDR1 SGHNT and CDR2 YENEEA.

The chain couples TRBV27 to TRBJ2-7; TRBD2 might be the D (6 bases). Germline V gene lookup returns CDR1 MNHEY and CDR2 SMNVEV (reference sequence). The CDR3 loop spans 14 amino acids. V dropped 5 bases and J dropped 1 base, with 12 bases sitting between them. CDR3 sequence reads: CASSPLGLSYEQYF. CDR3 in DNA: TGTGCCAGCAGTCCCCTCGGACTATCCTACGAGCAGTACTTC.

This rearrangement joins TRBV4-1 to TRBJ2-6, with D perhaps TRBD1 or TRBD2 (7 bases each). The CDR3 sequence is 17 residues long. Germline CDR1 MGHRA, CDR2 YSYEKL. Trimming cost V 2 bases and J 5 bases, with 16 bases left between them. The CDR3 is CASSQWGRGHWANVLTF. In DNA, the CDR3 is TGCGCCAGCAGCCAATGGGGGAGGGGGCACTGGGCCAACGTCCTGACTTTC.

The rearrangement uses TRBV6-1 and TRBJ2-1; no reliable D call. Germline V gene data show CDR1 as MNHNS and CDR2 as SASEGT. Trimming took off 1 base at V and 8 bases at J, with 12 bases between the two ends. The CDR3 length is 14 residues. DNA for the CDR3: TGTGCCAGCAGTGAAGTACCACTCGCCGATGAGCAGTTCTTC. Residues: CASSEVPLADEQFF.

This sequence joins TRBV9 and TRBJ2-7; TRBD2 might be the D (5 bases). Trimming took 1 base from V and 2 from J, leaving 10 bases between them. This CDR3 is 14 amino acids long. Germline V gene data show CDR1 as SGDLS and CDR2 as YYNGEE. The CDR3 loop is CASSVKAATYEQYF. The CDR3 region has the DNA TGTGCCAGCAGCGTAAAAGCGGCCACCTACGAGCAGTACTTC.

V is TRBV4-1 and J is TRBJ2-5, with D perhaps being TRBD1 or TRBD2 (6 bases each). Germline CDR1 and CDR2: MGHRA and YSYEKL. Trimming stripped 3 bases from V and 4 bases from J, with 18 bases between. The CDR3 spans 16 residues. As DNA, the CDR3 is TGCGCCAGCAGCCACCCTACCGGGGGCGGGATAGAGACCCAGTACTTC. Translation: CASSHPTGGGIETQYF.

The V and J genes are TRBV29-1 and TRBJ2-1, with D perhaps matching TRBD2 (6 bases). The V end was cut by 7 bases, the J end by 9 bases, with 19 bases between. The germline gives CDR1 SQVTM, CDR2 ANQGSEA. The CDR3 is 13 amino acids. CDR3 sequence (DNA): TGCAGCGCCCCCGAGGGAGGTGGCTTTGAGCAGTTCTTC. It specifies CSAPEGGGFEQFF.

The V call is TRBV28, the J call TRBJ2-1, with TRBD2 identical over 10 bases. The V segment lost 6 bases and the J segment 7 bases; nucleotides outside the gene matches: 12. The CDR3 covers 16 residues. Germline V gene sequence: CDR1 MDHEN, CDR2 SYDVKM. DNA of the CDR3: TGTGCCAGCAGCATGATCTTAGCGGGAGGAGGAAATGAGCAGTTCTTC. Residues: CASSMILAGGGNEQFF.

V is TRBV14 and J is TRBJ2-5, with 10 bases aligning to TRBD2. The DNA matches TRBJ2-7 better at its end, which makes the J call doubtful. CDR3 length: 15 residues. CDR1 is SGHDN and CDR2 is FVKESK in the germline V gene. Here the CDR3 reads CASSRGLAVSYEQYF. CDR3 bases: TGTGCCAGCAGCCGCGGACTAGCGGTATCCTACGAGCAGTACTTC.

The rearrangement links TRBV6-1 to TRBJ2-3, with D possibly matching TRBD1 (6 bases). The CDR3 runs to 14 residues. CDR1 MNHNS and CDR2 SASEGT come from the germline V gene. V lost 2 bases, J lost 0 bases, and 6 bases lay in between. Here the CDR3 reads CASSETGSTDTQYF. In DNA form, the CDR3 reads TGTGCCAGCAGTGAAACAGGGAGCACAGATACGCAGTATTTT.

CDR3 nucleotides: TGTGCCAGCAGCCTCCCTCTAGCGGGAGGCCCCTACGAGCAGTACTTC. Its translation: CASSLPLAGGPYEQYF. This sequence joins TRBV28 and TRBJ2-7; 11 nucleotides align to TRBD2. The CDR3 has 16 residues. CDR1 and CDR2 from the germline V gene are MDHEN and SYDVKM. The trim removed 6 bases at V and 2 bases at J, leaving 9 bases unmatched.

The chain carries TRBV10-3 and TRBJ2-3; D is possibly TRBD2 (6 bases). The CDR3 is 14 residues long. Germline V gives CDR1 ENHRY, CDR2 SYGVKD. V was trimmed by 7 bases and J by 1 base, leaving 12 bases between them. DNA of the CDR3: TGTGCCATCAAACCGGGAGTTGGCACAGATACGCAGTATTTT. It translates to CAIKPGVGTDTQYF.

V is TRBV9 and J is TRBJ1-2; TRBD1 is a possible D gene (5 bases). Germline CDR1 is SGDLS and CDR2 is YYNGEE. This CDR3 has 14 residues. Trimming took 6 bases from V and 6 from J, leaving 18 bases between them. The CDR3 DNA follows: TGTGCCAGCACCCCCCCAGGCAGGGAGGATGGCTACACCTTC. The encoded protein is CASTPPGREDGYTF.

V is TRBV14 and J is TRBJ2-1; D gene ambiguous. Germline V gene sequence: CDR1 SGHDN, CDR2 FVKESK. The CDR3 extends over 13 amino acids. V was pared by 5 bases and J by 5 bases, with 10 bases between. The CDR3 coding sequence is TGTGCCAGCAGCGAAGGACCGGACAATGAGCAGTTCTTC. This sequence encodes CASSEGPDNEQFF.

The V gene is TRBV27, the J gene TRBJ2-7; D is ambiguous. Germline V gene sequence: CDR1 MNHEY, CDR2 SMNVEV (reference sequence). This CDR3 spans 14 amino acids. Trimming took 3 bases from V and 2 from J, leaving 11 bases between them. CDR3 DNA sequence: TGTGCCAGCAGTTTCGCGGCCAAAACCTACGAGCAGTACTTC. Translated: CASSFAAKTYEQYF.

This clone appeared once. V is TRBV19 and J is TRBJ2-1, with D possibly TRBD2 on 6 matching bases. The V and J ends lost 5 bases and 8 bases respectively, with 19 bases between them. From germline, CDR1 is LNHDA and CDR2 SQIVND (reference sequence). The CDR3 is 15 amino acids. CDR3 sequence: CASSASSGSVDEQFF. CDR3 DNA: TGTGCCAGTAGTGCCTCCAGCGGGTCCGTCGATGAGCAGTTCTTC. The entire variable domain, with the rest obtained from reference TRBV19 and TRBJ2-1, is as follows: DGGITQSPKYLFRKEGQNVTLSCEQNLNHDAMYWYRQDPGQGLRLIYYSQIVNDFQKGDIAEGYSVSREKKESFPLTVTSAQKNPTAFYLCASSASSGSVDEQFFGPGTRLTVL.